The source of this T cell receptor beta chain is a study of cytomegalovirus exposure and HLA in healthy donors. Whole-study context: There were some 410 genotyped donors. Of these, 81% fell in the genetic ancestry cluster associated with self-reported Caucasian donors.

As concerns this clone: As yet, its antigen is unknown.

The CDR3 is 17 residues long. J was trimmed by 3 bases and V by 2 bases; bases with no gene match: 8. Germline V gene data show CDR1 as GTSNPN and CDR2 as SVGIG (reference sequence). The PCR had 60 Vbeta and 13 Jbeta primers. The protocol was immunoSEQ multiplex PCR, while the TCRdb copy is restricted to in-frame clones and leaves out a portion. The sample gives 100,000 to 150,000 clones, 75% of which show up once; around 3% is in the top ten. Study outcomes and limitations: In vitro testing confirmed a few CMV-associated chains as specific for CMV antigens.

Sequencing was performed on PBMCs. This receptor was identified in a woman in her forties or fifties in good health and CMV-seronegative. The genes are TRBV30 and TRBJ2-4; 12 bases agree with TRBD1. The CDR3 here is CAWSTPGQGALKNIQYF. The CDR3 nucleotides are TGTGCCTGGAGTACCCCGGGACAGGGGGCCCTCAAAAACATTCAGTACTTC.